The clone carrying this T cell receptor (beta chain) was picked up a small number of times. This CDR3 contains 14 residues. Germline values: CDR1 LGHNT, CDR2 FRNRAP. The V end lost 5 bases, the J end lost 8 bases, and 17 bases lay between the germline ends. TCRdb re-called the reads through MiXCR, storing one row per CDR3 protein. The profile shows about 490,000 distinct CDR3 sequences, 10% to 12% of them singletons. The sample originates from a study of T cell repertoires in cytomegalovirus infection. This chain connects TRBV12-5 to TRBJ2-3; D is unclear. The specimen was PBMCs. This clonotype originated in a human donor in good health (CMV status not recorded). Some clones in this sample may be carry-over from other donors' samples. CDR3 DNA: TGTGCTAGTGGTACCTCCCTGGATCCTACTACGCAGTATTTT. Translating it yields CASGTSLDPTTQYF. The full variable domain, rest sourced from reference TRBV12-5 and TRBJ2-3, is DARVTQTPRHKVTEMGQEVTMRCQPILGHNTVFWYRQTMMQGLELLAYFRNRAPLDDSGMPKDRFSAEMPDATLATLKIQPSEPRDSAVYFCASGTSLDPTTQYFGPGTRLTVL.